One sample yielded the 27 T cell receptor beta chains listed below, sequenced in a study of blood T cell repertoires in COVID-19. Clones were read by immunoSEQ multiplex PCR, and TCRdb kept only the in-frame ones, dropping some. The top ten clones hold 0.8% to 0.95% of a sample with under 300,000 clones, around 90% of them seen once. Material for sequencing was peripheral blood. Every receptor here comes from a man aged 25 to 45 with COVID-19, enrolled during active disease.

A word on this clone: The sample contains more than one DNA sequence encoding this CDR3. The rearrangement uses TRBV25-1 and TRBJ1-1; 11 bases match TRBD1. V trimming: 4 bases; J trimming: 4 bases; junction bases outside the gene matches: 2. Germline V gene data show CDR1 as MGHDK and CDR2 as SYGVNS. This CDR3 comprises 14 residues. This CDR3 reads CASSGTGGSTEAFF. In DNA, the CDR3 is TGTGCCAGCAGTGGGACAGGGGGCAGCACTGAAGCTTTCTTT.

This chain uses TRBV15 with TRBJ1-2; the match to TRBD1 covers 8 bases. V gave up 5 bases and J gave up 2 bases; unmatched junction bases: 7. The CDR3 has 15 residues. Germline lookup yields CDR1 LNHNV and CDR2 YYDKDF (reference sequence). The CDR3 DNA reads TGTGCCACCAGCGCCGGACAGGGAGTAAACTATGGCTACACCTTC. This codes for CATSAGQGVNYGYTF. The full variable domain, in which reference TRBV15 and TRBJ1-2 provide the parts outside the CDR3, is DAMVIQNPRYQVTQFGKPVTLSCSQTLNHNVMYWYQQKSSQAPKLLFHYYDKDFNNEADTPDNFQSRRPNTSFCFLDIRSPGLGDTAMYLCATSAGQGVNYGYTFGSGTRLTVV.

Here the CDR3 reads CASNRRDRTNNEQFF. The CDR3 coding sequence is TGTGCCAGCAACCGCCGGGACAGGACAAACAATGAGCAGTTCTTC. This chain uses TRBV6-5 with TRBJ2-1, with TRBD1 matching over 8 bases. This CDR3 spans 15 amino acids. Losses at the gene ends were 7 bases for V and 5 bases for J; bases not matched to a gene: 10. CDR1 and CDR2 (germline): MNHEY, SVGAGI.

This clone has a single count. The chain combines TRBV10-3 with TRBJ2-2; TRBD1 matches 8 bases. CDR1 and CDR2 (germline): ENHRY, SYGVKD. The CDR3 runs to 13 residues. The V and J ends lost 8 bases and 5 bases, in that order; junction bases with no gene match: 4. CDR3 protein: CAIRTGRTGELFF. For the CDR3, the DNA is TGTGCCATCCGGACAGGGCGTACCGGGGAGCTGTTTTTT.

This rearrangement joins TRBV9 to TRBJ1-3; TRBD1 aligns across 8 bases. V dropped 4 bases and J dropped 1; count of bases not matched to a gene: 4. The CDR3 sequence is 15 residues long. The germline V gene encodes CDR1 SGDLS and CDR2 YYNGEE. DNA for the CDR3: TGTGCCAGCAGCCCCCAGGGGGCGTCTGGAAACACCATATATTTT. Protein product: CASSPQGASGNTIYF.

V and J are TRBV6-5 and TRBJ2-1; TRBD2 aligns across 7 bases. The CDR3 extends over 15 amino acids. V dropped 5 bases and J dropped 1; count of bases not matched to a gene: 5. Germline values: CDR1 MNHEY, CDR2 SVGAGI. CDR3 DNA sequence: TGTGCCAGCAGTCAGACTAGCCCGTCCTACAATGAGCAGTTCTTC. Residues: CASSQTSPSYNEQFF.

V is TRBV7-6 and J is TRBJ2-3; 12 bases are shared with TRBD2. The CDR3 totals 17 residues. Germline-derived CDR1 and CDR2 are SGHVS and FNYEAQ. J gave up 5 bases and V 2 bases, and 8 bases lay outside the gene matches. In nucleotides, the CDR3 is TGTGCCAGCAGCTTAACTAGCGGGGGGTACGGGGTAGATACGCAGTATTTT. Translating gives CASSLTSGGYGVDTQYF.

The rearrangement links TRBV4-1 to TRBJ1-3; tentatively, D is TRBD1 (5 bases). The CDR3 extends over 13 amino acids. V dropped 0 bases and J dropped 10 bases, with 10 bases sitting between them. The germline gives CDR1 MGHRA, CDR2 YSYEKL. The CDR3 bases are TGCGCCAGCAGCCAAGATAGGGGACTTACCATATATTTT. It translates to CASSQDRGLTIYF.

This clone was seen a single time. V and J are TRBV5-1 and TRBJ1-2; 10 positions agree with TRBD1. The V gene end was trimmed by 2 bases and the J gene end by 3 bases; junction bases not matched to a gene: 1. There are 14 residues in the CDR3. The germline V gene has CDR1 SGHRS and CDR2 YFSETQ. DNA for the CDR3: TGCGCCAGCAGCTTTGGGACAGGGGACTATGGCTACACCTTC. Its protein is CASSFGTGDYGYTF.

The count of this clone is one. V and J are TRBV5-1 and TRBJ2-3; D gene uncertain. Trimming shortened V by 0 bases and J by 3 bases, and 11 bases separated the two germline ends. CDR1 and CDR2 from the germline V gene are SGHRS and YFSETQ. The CDR3 is 15 amino acids. The CDR3 loop reads CASSLGTVMTDTQYF. The CDR3 nucleotides are TGCGCCAGCAGCTTGGGTACAGTCATGACAGATACGCAGTATTTT.

This clone appeared a single time. The chain links TRBV7-9 to TRBJ2-3, with 7 positions matching TRBD1. CDR1 is SEHNR, CDR2 FQNEAQ, per germline (reference sequence). V shed 1 base and J 3 bases; nucleotides not matched to a gene: 4. The CDR3 runs to 15 residues. As DNA, the CDR3 is TGTGCCAGCAGCTTAGTAGGGACAGAGACAGATACGCAGTATTTT. Translating it yields CASSLVGTETDTQYF.

The rearrangement uses TRBV7-9 and TRBJ1-2, with D maybe TRBD1 (6 bases). The CDR3 runs to 13 residues. V was trimmed by 4 bases and J by 4 bases, leaving 10 bases between them. CDR1 SEHNR and CDR2 FQNEAQ come from the germline V gene (reference sequence). CDR3 sequence (DNA): TGTGCCAGCAGCTCGGGACAACTCTATGGCTACACCTTC. Protein product: CASSSGQLYGYTF.

The chain links TRBV30 to TRBJ1-1; 8 bases fit TRBD1. CDR3 length equals 13 residues. With V trimmed by 3 bases and J by 3 bases, 3 bases remained unmatched. CDR1 GTSNPN and CDR2 SVGIG come from the germline V gene (reference sequence). CDR3 in DNA: TGTGCCTGGAGGCTACAGGGGGACACTGAAGCTTTCTTT. It yields the protein CAWRLQGDTEAFF. Full variable domain (outside the CDR3, taken from reference TRBV30 and TRBJ1-1): SQTIHQWPATLVQPVGSPLSLECTVEGTSNPNLYWYRQAAGRGLQLLFYSVGIGQISSEVPQNLSASRPQDRQFILSSKKLLLSDSGFYLCAWRLQGDTEAFFGQGTRLTVV.

With respect to this clone: Other nucleotide sequences in the sample specify the same CDR3. The chain has TRBV4-2 and TRBJ1-2; 8 nucleotides agree with TRBD1. This CDR3 is built from 14 residues. The germline CDR1 and CDR2 sequences are LGHNA and YNFKEQ. V lost 4 bases and J lost 4; bases outside the gene matches: 5. CDR3: CASSPGQGGYGYTF. The CDR3 DNA reads as TGTGCCAGCAGCCCCGGACAGGGTGGCTATGGCTACACCTTC.

V and J are TRBV6-5 and TRBJ1-5, with D tentatively TRBD1 (5 bases). CDR3 length: 13 amino acids. Germline loops: CDR1 MNHEY, CDR2 SVGAGI. Trimming cost V 6 bases and J 5 bases, with 11 bases left between them. CDR3 bases: TGTGCCAGCAGCTCGGGGGGGGATCAGCCCCAGCATTTT. Protein product: CASSSGGDQPQHF.

The V and J genes are TRBV2 and TRBJ2-7, with D possibly matching TRBD2 (6 bases). This CDR3 has 14 amino acids. Germline CDR1 is SNHLY and CDR2 is FYNNEI. V lost 4 bases, J lost 7 bases, and 17 bases lay in between. CDR3: CASSGPGAVGEQYF. DNA for the CDR3: TGTGCCAGCAGTGGACCGGGAGCTGTGGGGGAGCAGTACTTC.

This clone is a singleton in its sample. This chain joins TRBV9 and TRBJ1-1; D is possibly TRBD1 (6 bases). CDR1 and CDR2 (germline): SGDLS, YYNGEE. V lost 0 bases and J lost 1, with 7 bases in between. The CDR3 loop spans 14 amino acids. Here the CDR3 DNA reads TGTGCCAGCAGCGTAGTGGGACAGAACACTGAAGCTTTCTTT. Protein: CASSVVGQNTEAFF.

The chain is built from TRBV6-5 and TRBJ1-1; 8 positions agree with TRBD1. The CDR3 is 15 amino acids. Germline CDR1 MNHEY, CDR2 SVGAGI. Trimming removed 4 bases from V and 4 bases from J; junction bases left unmatched: 8. CDR3: CASSFGTGMGTEAFF. Written as DNA, the CDR3 is TGTGCCAGCAGTTTCGGGACAGGTATGGGCACTGAAGCTTTCTTT.

The chain combines TRBV30 with TRBJ1-5; D unclear. Trimming stripped 0 bases from V and 4 bases from J, with 13 bases between. Looked up from germline, CDR1 is GTSNPN and CDR2 is SVGIG (reference sequence). CDR3 length: 15 residues. This chain's CDR3 is CAWSVRQAPNQPQHF. The CDR3 nucleotides read TGTGCCTGGAGTGTACGCCAGGCTCCAAATCAGCCCCAGCATTTT.

The V call is TRBV3-1 (or the pseudogene TRBV3-2), the J call TRBJ1-2, with a possible D match to TRBD1 (5 bases). Germline lookup yields CDR1 LGHDT and CDR2 YNNKEL (reference sequence). CDR3 length equals 14 residues. V gave up 4 bases and J gave up 4 bases, with 13 bases separating them. The CDR3 here is CASSLGGGSYGYTF. CDR3 sequence (DNA): TGTGCCAGCAGCCTCGGCGGGGGGAGCTATGGCTACACCTTC.

This clone was detected only once. The chain links TRBV5-4 to TRBJ2-5; 15 bases match TRBD2. This CDR3 is built from 15 residues. From germline, CDR1 is SGHNT and CDR2 YYREEE (reference sequence). Losses at the gene ends were 4 bases for V and 5 bases for J; bases not matched to a gene: 3. The CDR3 DNA follows: TGTGCCAGCAGCCTCGGGACTAGCGGGGGGGAGACCCAGTACTTC. This translates into CASSLGTSGGETQYF.

CDR3 protein: CASSQGILAGAQETQYF. CDR3 coding DNA: TGTGCCAGCAGCCAAGGGATTTTAGCGGGGGCTCAAGAGACCCAGTACTTC. J is TRBJ2-5 and V is TRBV14; 9 bases line up with TRBD2. Germline V gene sequence: CDR1 SGHDN, CDR2 FVKESK. The CDR3 runs to 17 residues. Trimming cost V 1 base and J 2 bases; bases outside gene matches: 8.

This clone was counted a single time. The chain carries TRBV6-5 and TRBJ1-1; 8 nucleotides line up with TRBD1. With V trimmed by 2 bases and J by 1 base, 3 bases remained unmatched. The CDR3 totals 15 residues. Germline CDR1 and CDR2: MNHEY and SVGAGI. CDR3 loop: CASSYGGTGNTEAFF. The CDR3 bases are TGTGCCAGCAGTTACGGGGGGACAGGGAACACTGAAGCTTTCTTT.

The chain employs TRBV2 and TRBJ2-2, with 12 bases fitting TRBD2. With V trimmed by 7 bases and J by 2 bases, 5 bases remained unmatched. The length of the CDR3 is 16 residues. CDR1 SNHLY and CDR2 FYNNEI come from the germline V gene. Written as DNA, the CDR3 is TGTGCCAGCACCGGGGGACTAGCGGGTAACACCGGGGAGCTGTTTTTT. Its translation: CASTGGLAGNTGELFF.

The J gene is TRBJ1-3, the V gene TRBV11-3, with a possible D match to TRBD1 (5 bases). V gave up 9 bases and J gave up 1 base, with 10 bases separating them. The CDR3 has 13 residues. Germline CDR1 SGHNT, CDR2 YENEEA. In DNA form, the CDR3 reads TGTGCCAGGCGGGGGGGATCTGGAAACACCATATATTTT. It specifies CARRGGSGNTIYF.

The rearrangement joins TRBV4-1 to TRBJ2-7; a possible D gene is TRBD1 (6 bases). V lost 0 bases, J lost 4 bases, and 13 bases lay in between. Germline V lookup: CDR1 MGHRA, CDR2 YSYEKL. This CDR3 comprises 15 residues. CDR3 loop: CASSQDRGSGYEQYF. CDR3 bases: TGCGCCAGCAGCCAAGACAGGGGTTCAGGGTACGAGCAGTACTTC.

The CDR3 spells CASSYGQGQKTQYF. The CDR3 DNA is TGTGCCAGCAGCTACGGACAGGGGCAGAAGACCCAGTACTTC. The rearrangement links TRBV7-7 to TRBJ2-5, with 9 bases lining up with TRBD1. V lost 4 bases, J lost 6 bases, and 6 bases stayed unmatched. The CDR3 contains 14 residues. Germline CDR1 and CDR2: SSHAT and FNYEAQ (reference sequence).